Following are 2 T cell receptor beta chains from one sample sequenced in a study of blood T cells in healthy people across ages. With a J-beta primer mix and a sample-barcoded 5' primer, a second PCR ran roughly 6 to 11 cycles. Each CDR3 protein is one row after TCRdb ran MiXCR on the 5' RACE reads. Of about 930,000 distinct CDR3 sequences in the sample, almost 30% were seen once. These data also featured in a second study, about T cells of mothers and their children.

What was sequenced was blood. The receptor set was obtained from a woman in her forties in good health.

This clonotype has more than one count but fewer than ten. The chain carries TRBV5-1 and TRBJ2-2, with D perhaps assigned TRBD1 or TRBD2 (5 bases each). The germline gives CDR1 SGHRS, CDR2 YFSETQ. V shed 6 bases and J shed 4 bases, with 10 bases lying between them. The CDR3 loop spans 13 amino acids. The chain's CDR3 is CASTAGATGELFF. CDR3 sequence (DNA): TGCGCCAGCACCGCCGGGGCCACCGGGGAGCTGTTTTTT.

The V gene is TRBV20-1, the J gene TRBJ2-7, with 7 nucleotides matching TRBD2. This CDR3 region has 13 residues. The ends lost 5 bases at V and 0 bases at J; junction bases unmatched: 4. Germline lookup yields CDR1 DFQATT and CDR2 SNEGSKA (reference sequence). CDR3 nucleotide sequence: TGCAGTGCTCCCGGGGGGAACTCCTACGAGCAGTACTTC. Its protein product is CSAPGGNSYEQYF.